This T cell receptor (beta chain) was profiled in a study of molecular identifiers for immune sequencing clone quantification. General observations from the study: Clones above 20 RNA copies held over 97% of effector molecules, under 1% in naive cells.

Concerning this clonotype: What it binds is unknown.

Naive CD8 T cells were FACS-sorted by CD8+CD4-CCR7+CD45RA+ markers. One entry per CDR3 protein, called by TCRdb with MiXCR from the PCR reads. The repertoire consists of over 85,000 distinct CDR3 sequences, with 35% occurring once and the leading ten covering roughly 9.3%. This TCR came from a human donor in good health. Some libraries in this study had Jurkat cell RNA spiked in. Specimen: naive CD8+ T cells from blood, with Jurkat cell RNA spiked in. Subset reported: FACS-sorted CD8+CD4-CCR7+CD45RA+ naive T cells.

CDR3 protein: CASSQGFHTEAFF. As DNA, the CDR3 is TGTGCCAGCAGTCAGGGGTTTCACACTGAAGCTTTCTTT. J is TRBJ1-1 and V is TRBV6-2 or TRBV6-3; tentative D call: TRBD1 (6 bases). The V gene's germline CDR1 is MNHEY and CDR2 SVGEGT. With 5 bases removed from V and 3 bases from J, the gap between germline ends came to 10 bases. The CDR3 has 13 amino acids.